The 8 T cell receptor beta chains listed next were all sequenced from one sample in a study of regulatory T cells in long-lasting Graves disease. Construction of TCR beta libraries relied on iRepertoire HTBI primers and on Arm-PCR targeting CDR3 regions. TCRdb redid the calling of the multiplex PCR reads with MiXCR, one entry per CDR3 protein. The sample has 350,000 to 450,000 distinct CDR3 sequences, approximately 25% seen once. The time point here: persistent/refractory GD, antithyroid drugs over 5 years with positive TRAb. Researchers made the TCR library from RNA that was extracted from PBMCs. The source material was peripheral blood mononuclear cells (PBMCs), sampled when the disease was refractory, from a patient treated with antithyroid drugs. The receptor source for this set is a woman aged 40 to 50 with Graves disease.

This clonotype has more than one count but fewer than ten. CDR3 region: CASGQAPYSPLHF. Written as DNA, the CDR3 is TGTGCCTCAGGGCAGGCGCCCTATTCACCCCTCCACTTT. The genes are TRBV28 and TRBJ1-6; a possible D gene is TRBD1 (5 bases). CDR1 and CDR2 (germline): MDHEN, SYDVKM. Trimming took 11 bases from V and 8 from J, leaving 16 bases between them. The CDR3 is 13 residues long.

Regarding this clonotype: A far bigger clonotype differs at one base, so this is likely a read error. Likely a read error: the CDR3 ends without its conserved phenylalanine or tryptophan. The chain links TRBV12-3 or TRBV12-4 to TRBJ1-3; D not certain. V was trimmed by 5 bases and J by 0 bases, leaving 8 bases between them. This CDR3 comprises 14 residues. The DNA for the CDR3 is TGTGCCAGCAGTGAGGTCGGCTCTGGAAACACCATATATTCT. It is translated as CASSEVGSGNTIYS.

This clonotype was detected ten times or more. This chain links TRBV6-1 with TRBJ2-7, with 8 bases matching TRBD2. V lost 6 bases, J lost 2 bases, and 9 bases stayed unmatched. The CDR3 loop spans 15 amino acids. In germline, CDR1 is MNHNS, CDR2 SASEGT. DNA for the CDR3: TGTGCCAGCAGGCGGGGGGTCCTAGGAACCTACGAGCAGTACTTC. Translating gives CASRRGVLGTYEQYF.

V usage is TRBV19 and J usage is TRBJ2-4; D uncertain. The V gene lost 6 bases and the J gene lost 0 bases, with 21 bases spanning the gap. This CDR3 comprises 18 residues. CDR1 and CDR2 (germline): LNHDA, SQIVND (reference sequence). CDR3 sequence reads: CASSVRSREQLAKNIQYF. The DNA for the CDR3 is TGTGCCAGTAGCGTACGTTCCCGAGAACAGTTAGCCAAAAACATTCAGTACTTC. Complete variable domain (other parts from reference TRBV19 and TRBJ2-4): DGGITQSPKYLFRKEGQNVTLSCEQNLNHDAMYWYRQDPGQGLRLIYYSQIVNDFQKGDIAEGYSVSREKKESFPLTVTSAQKNPTAFYLCASSVRSREQLAKNIQYFGAGTRLSVL.

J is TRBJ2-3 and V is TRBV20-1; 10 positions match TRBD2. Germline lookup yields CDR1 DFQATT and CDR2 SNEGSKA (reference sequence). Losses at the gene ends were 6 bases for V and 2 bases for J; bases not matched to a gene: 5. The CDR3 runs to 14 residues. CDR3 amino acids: CSANGLADTDTQYF. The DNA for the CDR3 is TGCAGTGCAAATGGACTAGCGGACACAGATACGCAGTATTTT.

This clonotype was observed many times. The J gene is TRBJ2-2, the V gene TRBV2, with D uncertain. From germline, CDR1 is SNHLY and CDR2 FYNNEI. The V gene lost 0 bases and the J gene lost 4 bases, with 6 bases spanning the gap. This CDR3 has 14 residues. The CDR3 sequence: CASSEARGTGELFF. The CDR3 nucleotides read TGTGCCAGCAGTGAAGCGCGAGGCACCGGGGAGCTGTTTTTT.

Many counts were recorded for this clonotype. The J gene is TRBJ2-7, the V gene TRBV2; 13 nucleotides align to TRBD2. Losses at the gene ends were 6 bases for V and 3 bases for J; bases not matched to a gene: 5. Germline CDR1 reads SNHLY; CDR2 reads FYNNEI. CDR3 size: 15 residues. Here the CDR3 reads CASRPGTSGNYEQYF. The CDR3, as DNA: TGTGCCAGCAGACCCGGGACTAGCGGGAACTACGAGCAGTACTTC.

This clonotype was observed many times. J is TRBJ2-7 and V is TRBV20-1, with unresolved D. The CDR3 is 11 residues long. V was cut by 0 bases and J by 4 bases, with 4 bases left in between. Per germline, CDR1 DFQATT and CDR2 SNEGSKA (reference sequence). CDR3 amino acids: CSAREVYEQYF. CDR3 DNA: TGCAGTGCTAGAGAGGTTTACGAGCAGTACTTC.